A selection of T cell receptor beta chains follows, all from one sample in a study of blood T cell repertoires in COVID-19. This table comes from immunoSEQ multiplex PCR, and its TCRdb copy is limited to in-frame clones, with some not included. Of roughly 230,000 clones in the sample, approximately 86% are singletons; the top ten hold around 3.5%. Specimen: peripheral blood. The receptor set was obtained from a woman aged 80 or over with acute or convalescent COVID-19. Each CDR3 is given without its conserved first and last residue. The order of the fields is J gene, V gene, CDR3 protein.

>TRBJ2-7|TRBV13
ASSLGLGSYEQY
>TRBJ1-1|TRBV9
ASSTGQGLNTEAF
>TRBJ1-2|TRBV5-1
ASSLGQGTNYGYT
>TRBJ1-1|TRBV2
ASSNRGNTEAF
>TRBJ1-5|TRBV6-2/TRBV6-3
ASSYTGTLSNQPQH
>TRBJ1-1|TRBV6-5
ASRRERNRNTEAF
>TRBJ1-5|TRBV18
ASSPTGGDGNQPQH
>TRBJ1-2|TRBV4-2
ASSQDRTGDGYT
>TRBJ2-7|TRBV7-6
ASSLGGQEIYEQY
>TRBJ1-2|TRBV12-3/TRBV12-4
ASSLGGSGYT
>TRBJ1-1|TRBV7-9
ASSQASTNTEAF
>TRBJ2-1|TRBV5-1
ASSLAVGVQQF
>TRBJ2-2|TRBV9
ASSTRRSTGELF
>TRBJ1-6|TRBV5-1
ASSLRDRGNSPLH
>TRBJ1-1|TRBV7-3
ASSSDRGFGTEAF
>TRBJ1-2|TRBV7-2
ASSLEVGGGVHYGYT
>TRBJ2-5|TRBV5-6
ASSSSKLAGSDLETQY
>TRBJ2-2|TRBV6-6
ASSPPGGSLNTGELF
>TRBJ1-1|TRBV27
ASSLTRNTEAF
>TRBJ1-1|TRBV4-2
ASSQEDTVMNTEAF
>TRBJ2-1|TRBV6-6
ASSLQENEQF
>TRBJ2-2|TRBV3-1/TRBV3-2
ASSQVSLAGRNTGELF
>TRBJ1-5|TRBV29-1
SVLGQGNNQPQH
>TRBJ1-2|TRBV7-2
ASSLGSARSGYT
>TRBJ2-2|TRBV11-2
ASSQGAVNTGELF
>TRBJ1-3|TRBV6-5
ASATGSPGNTIY
>TRBJ2-2|TRBV10-3
AIRNHLLGKTGELF
>TRBJ1-2|TRBV6-6
ASTRDRDGYT
>TRBJ1-2|TRBV2
ASSEWQYGYT
>TRBJ1-4|TRBV5-4
ASSLQGGPNEKLF
>TRBJ1-2|TRBV10-2
ATQPGGNYGYT